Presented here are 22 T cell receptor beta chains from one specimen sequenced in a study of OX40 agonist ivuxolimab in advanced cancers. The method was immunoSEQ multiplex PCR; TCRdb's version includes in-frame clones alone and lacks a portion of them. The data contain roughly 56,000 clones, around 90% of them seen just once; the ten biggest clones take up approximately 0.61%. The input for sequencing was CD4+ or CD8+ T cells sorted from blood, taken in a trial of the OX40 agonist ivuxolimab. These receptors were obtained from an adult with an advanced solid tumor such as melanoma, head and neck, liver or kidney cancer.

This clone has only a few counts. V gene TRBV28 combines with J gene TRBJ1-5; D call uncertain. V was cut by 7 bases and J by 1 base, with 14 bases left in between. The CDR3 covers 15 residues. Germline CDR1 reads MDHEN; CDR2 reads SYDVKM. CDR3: CASTPGGVSNQPQHF. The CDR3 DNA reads TGTGCCAGCACCCCAGGTGGTGTGAGCAATCAGCCCCAGCATTTT. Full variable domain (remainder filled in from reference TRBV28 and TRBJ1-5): DVKVTQSSRYLVKRTGEKVFLECVQDMDHENMFWYRQDPGLGLRLIYFSYDVKMKEKGDIPEGYSVSREKKERFSLILESASTNQTSMYLCASTPGGVSNQPQHFGDGTRLSIL.

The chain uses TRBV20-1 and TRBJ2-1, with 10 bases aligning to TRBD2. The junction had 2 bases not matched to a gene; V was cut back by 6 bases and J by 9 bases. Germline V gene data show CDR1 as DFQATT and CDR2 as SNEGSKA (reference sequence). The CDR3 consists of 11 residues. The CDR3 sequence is CSALAGVEQFF. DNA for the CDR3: TGCAGTGCCCTAGCGGGAGTTGAGCAGTTCTTC.

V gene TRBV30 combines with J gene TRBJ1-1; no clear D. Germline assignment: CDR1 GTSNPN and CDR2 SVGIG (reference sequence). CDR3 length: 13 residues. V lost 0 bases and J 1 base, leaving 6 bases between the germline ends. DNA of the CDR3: TGTGCCTGGAGTGTTAGGCGGAACACTGAAGCTTTCTTT. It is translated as CAWSVRRNTEAFF.

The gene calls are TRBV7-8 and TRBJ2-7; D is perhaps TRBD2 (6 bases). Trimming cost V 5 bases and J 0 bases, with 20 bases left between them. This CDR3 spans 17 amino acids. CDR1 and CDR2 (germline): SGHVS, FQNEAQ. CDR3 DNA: TGTGCCAGCAGCAGGTCGGAGGGGCGGGTTAGCTCCTACGAGCAGTACTTC. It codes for CASSRSEGRVSSYEQYF. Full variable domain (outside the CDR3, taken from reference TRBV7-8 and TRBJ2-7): GAGVSQSPRYKVAKRGQDVALRCDPISGHVSLFWYQQALGQGPEFLTYFQNEAQLDKSGLPSDRFFAERPEGSVSTLKIQRTQQEDSAVYLCASSRSEGRVSSYEQYFGPGTRLTVT.

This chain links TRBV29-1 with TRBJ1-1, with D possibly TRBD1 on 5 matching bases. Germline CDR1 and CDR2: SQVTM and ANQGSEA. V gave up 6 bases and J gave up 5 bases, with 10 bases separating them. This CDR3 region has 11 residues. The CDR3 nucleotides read TGCAGCGTGAGGGGTGGGACTGAAGCTTTCTTT. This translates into CSVRGGTEAFF.

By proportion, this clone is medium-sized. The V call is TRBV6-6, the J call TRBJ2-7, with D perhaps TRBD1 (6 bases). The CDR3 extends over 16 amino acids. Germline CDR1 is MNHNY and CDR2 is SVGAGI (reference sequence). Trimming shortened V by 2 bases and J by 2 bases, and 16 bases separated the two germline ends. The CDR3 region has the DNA TGTGCCAGCAGTTACAACCCGACAGGTGGTACCTACGAGCAGTACTTC. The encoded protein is CASSYNPTGGTYEQYF.

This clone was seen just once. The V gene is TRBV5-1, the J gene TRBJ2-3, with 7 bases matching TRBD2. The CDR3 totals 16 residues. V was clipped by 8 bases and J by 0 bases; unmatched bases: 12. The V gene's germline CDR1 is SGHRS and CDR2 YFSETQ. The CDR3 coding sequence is TGCGCCAGTGGGGCGGGAGTGGGGAAAAGCACAGATACGCAGTATTTT. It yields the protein CASGAGVGKSTDTQYF.

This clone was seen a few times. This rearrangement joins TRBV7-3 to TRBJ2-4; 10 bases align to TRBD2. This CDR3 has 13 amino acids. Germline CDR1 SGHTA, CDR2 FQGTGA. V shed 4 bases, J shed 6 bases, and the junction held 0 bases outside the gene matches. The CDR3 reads CASSSSGGNIQYF. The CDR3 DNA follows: TGTGCCAGCAGCTCTAGCGGGGGAAACATTCAGTACTTC.

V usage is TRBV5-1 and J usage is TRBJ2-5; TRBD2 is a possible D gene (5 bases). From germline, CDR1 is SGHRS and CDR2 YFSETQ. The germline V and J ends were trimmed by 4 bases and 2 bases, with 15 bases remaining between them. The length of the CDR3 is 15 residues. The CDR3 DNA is TGCGCCAGCAGCCCGGTGGACGGGAAGCAAGAGACCCAGTACTTC. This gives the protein CASSPVDGKQETQYF.

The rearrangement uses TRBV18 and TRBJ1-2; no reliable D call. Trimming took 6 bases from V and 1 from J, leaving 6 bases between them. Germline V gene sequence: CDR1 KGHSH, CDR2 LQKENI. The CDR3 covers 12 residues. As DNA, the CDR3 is TGTGCCAGCTCCGAGAATAACTATGGCTACACCTTC. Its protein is CASSENNYGYTF. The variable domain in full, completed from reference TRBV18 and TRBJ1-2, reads NAGVMQNPRHLVRRRGQEARLRCSPMKGHSHVYWYRQLPEEGLKFMVYLQKENIIDESGMPKERFSAEFPKEGPSILRIQQVVRGDSAAYFCASSENNYGYTFGSGTRLTVV.

The CDR3 sequence is CASSKSPPFFRVTNYGYTF. The DNA for the CDR3 is TGTGCCAGCAGCAAAAGTCCTCCCTTTTTCAGGGTCACTAACTATGGCTACACCTTC. The chain has TRBV21-1 and TRBJ1-2; no check of the table's D call, TRBD1, against the DNA was made. TRBV21-1 is noted as a pseudogene. The CDR3 consists of 19 residues.

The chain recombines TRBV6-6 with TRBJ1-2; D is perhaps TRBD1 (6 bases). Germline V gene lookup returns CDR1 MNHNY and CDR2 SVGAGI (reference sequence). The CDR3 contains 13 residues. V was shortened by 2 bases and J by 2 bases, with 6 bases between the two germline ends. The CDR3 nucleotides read TGTGCCAGCAGTTACGGGACAAACTATGGCTACACCTTC. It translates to CASSYGTNYGYTF.

The CDR3 DNA sequence: TGTGCCAGCAGTTTAACGGCAGGGGCAGGCCAAGAGACCCAGTACTTC. Translating it yields CASSLTAGAGQETQYF. The chain joins TRBV28 to TRBJ2-5; D perhaps matches TRBD1 (6 bases). Germline assignment: CDR1 MDHEN and CDR2 SYDVKM. The CDR3 length is 16 residues. Trimming pared 2 bases from V and 1 base from J, leaving 14 bases between.

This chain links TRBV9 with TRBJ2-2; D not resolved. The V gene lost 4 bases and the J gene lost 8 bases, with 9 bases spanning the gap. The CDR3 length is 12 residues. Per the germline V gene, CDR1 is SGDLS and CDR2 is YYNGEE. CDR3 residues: CASSPTQGELFF. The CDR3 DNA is TGTGCCAGCAGCCCTACCCAGGGGGAGCTGTTTTTT.

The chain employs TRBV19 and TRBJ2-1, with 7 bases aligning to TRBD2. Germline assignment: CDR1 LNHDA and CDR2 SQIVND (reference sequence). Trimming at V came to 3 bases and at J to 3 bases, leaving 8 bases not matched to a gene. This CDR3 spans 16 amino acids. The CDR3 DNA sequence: TGTGCCAGTAGTATCGAGGGGCTAGCGGTCTACAATGAGCAGTTCTTC. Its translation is CASSIEGLAVYNEQFF.

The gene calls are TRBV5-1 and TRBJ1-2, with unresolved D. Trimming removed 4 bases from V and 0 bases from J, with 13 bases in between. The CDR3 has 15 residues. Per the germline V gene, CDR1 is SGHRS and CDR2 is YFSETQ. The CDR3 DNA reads TGCGCCAGCAGCCCTGGTATGCGGACTAACTATGGCTACACCTTC. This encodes CASSPGMRTNYGYTF.

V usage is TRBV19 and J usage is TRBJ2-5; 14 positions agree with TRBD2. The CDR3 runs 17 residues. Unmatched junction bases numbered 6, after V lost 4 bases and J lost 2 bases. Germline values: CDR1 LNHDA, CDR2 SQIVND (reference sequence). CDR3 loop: CASSSLGLAGAQETQYF. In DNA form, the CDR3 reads TGTGCCAGTAGTAGCCTGGGACTAGCGGGAGCGCAAGAGACCCAGTACTTC. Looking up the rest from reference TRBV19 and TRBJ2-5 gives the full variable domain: DGGITQSPKYLFRKEGQNVTLSCEQNLNHDAMYWYRQDPGQGLRLIYYSQIVNDFQKGDIAEGYSVSREKKESFPLTVTSAQKNPTAFYLCASSSLGLAGAQETQYFGPGTRLLVL.

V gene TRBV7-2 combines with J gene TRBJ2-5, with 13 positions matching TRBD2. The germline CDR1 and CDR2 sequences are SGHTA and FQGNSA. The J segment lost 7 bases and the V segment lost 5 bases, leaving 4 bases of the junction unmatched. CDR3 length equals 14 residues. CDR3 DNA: TGTGCCAGCAGCCCAGGACTAGCGGGAGCGACCCAGTACTTC. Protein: CASSPGLAGATQYF.

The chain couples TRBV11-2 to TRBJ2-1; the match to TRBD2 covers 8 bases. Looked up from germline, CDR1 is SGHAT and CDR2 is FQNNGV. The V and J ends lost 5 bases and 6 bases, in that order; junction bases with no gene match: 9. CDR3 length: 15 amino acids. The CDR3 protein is CASSTDTLAANEQFF. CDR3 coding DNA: TGTGCCAGCAGCACCGATACACTAGCGGCCAATGAGCAGTTCTTC. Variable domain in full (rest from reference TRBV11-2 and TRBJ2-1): EAGVAQSPRYKIIEKRQSVAFWCNPISGHATLYWYQQILGQGPKLLIQFQNNGVVDDSQLPKDRFSAERLKGVDSTLKIQPAKLEDSAVYLCASSTDTLAANEQFFGPGTRLTVL.

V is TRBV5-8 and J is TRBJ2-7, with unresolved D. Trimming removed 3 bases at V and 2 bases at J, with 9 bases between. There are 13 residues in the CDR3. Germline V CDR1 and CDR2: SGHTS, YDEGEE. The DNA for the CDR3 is TGTGCCAGCAGCTCTGACATTCCCTACGAGCAGTACTTC. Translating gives CASSSDIPYEQYF.

CDR3 protein: CATSSPKVGNQPQHF. CDR3 DNA sequence: TGTGCCACCAGCTCTCCAAAGGTGGGCAATCAGCCCCAGCATTTT. V is TRBV15 and J is TRBJ1-5; D is ambiguous. The V end lost 5 bases, the J end lost 2 bases, and 13 bases lay between the germline ends. Per germline, CDR1 LNHNV and CDR2 YYDKDF (reference sequence). The CDR3 extends over 15 amino acids. Together with reference TRBV15 and TRBJ1-5, the CDR3 gives the full variable domain: DAMVIQNPRYQVTQFGKPVTLSCSQTLNHNVMYWYQQKSSQAPKLLFHYYDKDFNNEADTPDNFQSRRPNTSFCFLDIRSPGLGDTAMYLCATSSPKVGNQPQHFGDGTRLSIL.

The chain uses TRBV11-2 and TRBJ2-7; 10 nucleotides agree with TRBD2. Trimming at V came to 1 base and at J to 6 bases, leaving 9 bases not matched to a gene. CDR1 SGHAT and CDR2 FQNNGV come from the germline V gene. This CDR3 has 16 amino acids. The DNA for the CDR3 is TGTGCCAGCAGCTTAGGAAGGCTCAGCGGGAGGGGCGAGCAGTACTTC. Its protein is CASSLGRLSGRGEQYF.